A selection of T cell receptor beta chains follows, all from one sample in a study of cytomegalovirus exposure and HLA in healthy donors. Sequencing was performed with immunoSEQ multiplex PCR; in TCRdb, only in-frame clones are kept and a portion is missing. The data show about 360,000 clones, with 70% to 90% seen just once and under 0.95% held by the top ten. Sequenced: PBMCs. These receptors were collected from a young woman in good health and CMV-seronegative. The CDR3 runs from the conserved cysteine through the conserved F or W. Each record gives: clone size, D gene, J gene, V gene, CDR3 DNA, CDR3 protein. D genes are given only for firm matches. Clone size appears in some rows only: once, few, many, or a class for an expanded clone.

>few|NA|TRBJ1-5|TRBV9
TGTGCCAGCGGTGACACCTCGAATCAGCCCCAGCATTTT
CASGDTSNQPQHF
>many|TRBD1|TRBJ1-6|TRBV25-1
TGTGCCAGCAGTGGGACAGGGTCCCAGTCACCCCTCCACTTT
CASSGTGSQSPLHF
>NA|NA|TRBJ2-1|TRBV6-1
TGTGCCAGCATTGGGCAGCAAAACAATGAGCAGTTCTTC
CASIGQQNNEQFF
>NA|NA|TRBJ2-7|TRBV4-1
TGCGCCAGCAGCCAAGAGGACACTGTAGGGACCTACGAGCAGTACTTC
CASSQEDTVGTYEQYF
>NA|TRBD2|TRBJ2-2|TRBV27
TGTGCCAGCAGTTTAACGGGGGTAGCGGGAGTAGTCGGGGAGCTGTTTTTT
CASSLTGVAGVVGELFF
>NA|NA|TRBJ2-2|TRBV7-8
TGTGCCAGCAGCTCTTGGCCAGACGGACAAATGAACACCGGGGAGCTGTTTTTT
CASSSWPDGQMNTGELFF
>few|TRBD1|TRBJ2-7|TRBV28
TGTGCCAGCAGGTTACAGGGGTTCCACGAGCAGTACTTC
CASRLQGFHEQYF
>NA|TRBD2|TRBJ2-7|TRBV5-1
TGCGCCAGCAGCTTGGCATCAGCGGGGGTAGTCTACGAGCAGTACTTC
CASSLASAGVVYEQYF
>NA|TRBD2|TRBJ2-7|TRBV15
TGTGCCACCAGCAGAGAGCGGGAGCGAGACTACGAGCAGTACTTC
CATSRERERDYEQYF
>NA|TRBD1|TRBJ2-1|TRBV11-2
TGTGCCAGCAGCTTAGCCCAGGGGGCGGGGAATGAGCAGTTCTTC
CASSLAQGAGNEQFF
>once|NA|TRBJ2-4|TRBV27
TGTGCCAGCAGTTTATCGAACACCAAAAACATTCAGTACTTC
CASSLSNTKNIQYF
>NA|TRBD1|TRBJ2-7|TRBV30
TGTGCCTGGAGTGGCGGGACAGGATCCTACGAGCAGTACTTC
CAWSGGTGSYEQYF
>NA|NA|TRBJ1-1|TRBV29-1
TGCAGCGTCGCCAAGGCGGCGTGGAACACTGAAGCTTTCTTT
CSVAKAAWNTEAFF
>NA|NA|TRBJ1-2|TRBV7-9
TGTGCCAGCAGCTTCTCCTTAGGCTACACCTTC
CASSFSLGYTF
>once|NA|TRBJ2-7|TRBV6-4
TGTGCCACCCTTGGGCTCGCTGGCGAGCAGTACTTC
CATLGLAGEQYF
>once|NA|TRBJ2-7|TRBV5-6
TGTGCCAGCAGCCAACAACGAACGGGGTGGACCTACGAGCAGTACTTC
CASSQQRTGWTYEQYF
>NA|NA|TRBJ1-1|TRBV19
TGTGCCAGTAGTACCCGGGCCGGGGGAGACACTGAAGCTTTCTTT
CASSTRAGGDTEAFF
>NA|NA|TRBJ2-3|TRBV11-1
TGTGCCAGCAGCCTACAGGGTGGTGGAACAGATACGCAGTATTTT
CASSLQGGGTDTQYF
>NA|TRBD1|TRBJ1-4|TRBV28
TGTGCCAGCAGTTTAATGGGGACAGGGAATCAAGAAAAACTGTTTTTT
CASSLMGTGNQEKLFF
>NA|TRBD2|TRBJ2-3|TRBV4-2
TGTGCCAGCAGCCTCTATAGCGGGAGGCGTACAGATACGCAGTATTTT
CASSLYSGRRTDTQYF
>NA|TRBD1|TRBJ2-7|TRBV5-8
TGTGCCAGCCGCTTCGGGACAGGGGTCGAGCAGTACTTC
CASRFGTGVEQYF
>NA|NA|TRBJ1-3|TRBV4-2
TGTGCCAGCAGCCAAGCGACGGGAGGATCTGGAAACACCATATATTTT
CASSQATGGSGNTIYF
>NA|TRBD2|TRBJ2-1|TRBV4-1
TGCGCCAGCAGCTTCCGGACTAGCGCACCTAATGAGCAGTTCTTC
CASSFRTSAPNEQFF
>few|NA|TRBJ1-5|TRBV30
TGTGCCTGGAGTGTTGCAGGCCTACTGAGCAATCAGCCCCAGCATTTT
CAWSVAGLLSNQPQHF
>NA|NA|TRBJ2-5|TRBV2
TGTGCCAGCAACGGGTTGGGAGAGACCCAGTACTTC
CASNGLGETQYF
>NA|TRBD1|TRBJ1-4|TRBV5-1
TGCGCCAGCAGCTCTCGACCGGGACAGGAGGAACTGTTTTTT
CASSSRPGQEELFF
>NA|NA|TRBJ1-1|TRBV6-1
TGTGCCAGCAGCTCCCAGACAGGTTGGTCTGAAGCTTTCTTT
CASSSQTGWSEAFF
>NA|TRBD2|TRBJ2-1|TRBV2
TGTGCCAGCAGTGGACCCAGCGGGGGGCGCTACAATGAGCAGTTCTTC
CASSGPSGGRYNEQFF
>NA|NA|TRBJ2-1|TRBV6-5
TGTGCCAGCAGTTACGACCGACTAGACTATGAGCAGTTCTTC
CASSYDRLDYEQFF
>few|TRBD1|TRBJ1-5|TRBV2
TGTGCCAGCAGTGATACAGGGGGTCGTCAGCCCCAGCATTTT
CASSDTGGRQPQHF
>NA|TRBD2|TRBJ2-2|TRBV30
TGTGCCTGGAGCCTACGCCTAGCGGGAGGAGGCGGGGAGCTGTTTTTT
CAWSLRLAGGGGELFF
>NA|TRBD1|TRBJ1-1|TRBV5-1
TGCGCCAGCAGCTTTACAGGGGGGTACACTGAAGCTTTCTTT
CASSFTGGYTEAFF
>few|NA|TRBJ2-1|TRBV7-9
TGTGCCAGCAGCCTAAACGTCCTGTCCTACAATGAGCAGTTCTTC
CASSLNVLSYNEQFF
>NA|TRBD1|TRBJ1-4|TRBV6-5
TGTGCCAGCAGAACGGACAGGGGGGATGAAAAACTGTTTTTT
CASRTDRGDEKLFF
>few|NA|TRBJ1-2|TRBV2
TGTGCCAGCAGTTTCAAACCCGACAGTCATGGCTACACCTTC
CASSFKPDSHGYTF
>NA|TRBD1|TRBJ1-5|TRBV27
TGTGCCAGCAGACCGACAGGGGGCGTTCAGCCCCAGCATTTT
CASRPTGGVQPQHF
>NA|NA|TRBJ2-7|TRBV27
TGTGCCAGCAGTCCCGGGACACCCTTCTACGAGCAGTACTTC
CASSPGTPFYEQYF
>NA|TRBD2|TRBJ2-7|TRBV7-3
TGTGCCAGCAGCCCCTCGACTAGCGGAACCCGGATTGACTCCTACGAGCAGTACTTC
CASSPSTSGTRIDSYEQYF
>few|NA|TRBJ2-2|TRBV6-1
TGTGCCAGCAGTGAGCCCGGGAGACCCGGGGAGCTGTTTTTT
CASSEPGRPGELFF
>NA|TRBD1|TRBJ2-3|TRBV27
TGTGCCAGCAGACTGACAGGGGAATATGATACGCAGTATTTT
CASRLTGEYDTQYF
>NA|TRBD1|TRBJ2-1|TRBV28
TGTGCCAGCAGGGAGGCGGGGACAGGGGGCTTCAATGAGCAGTTCTTC
CASREAGTGGFNEQFF
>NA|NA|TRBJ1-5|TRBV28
TGTGCCAGCAGTTTATCAGGGGCTAGGAATCAGCCCCAGCATTTT
CASSLSGARNQPQHF
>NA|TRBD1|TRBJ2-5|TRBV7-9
TGTGCCAGCACCCTAGGGGGCGTGGAAGAGACCCAGTACTTC
CASTLGGVEETQYF